The 6 T cell receptor beta chains given below trace back to one sample, sequenced in a study of metastatic and nonmetastatic thyroid tumors. All patients were untreated before thyroid surgery. TCRdb re-analyzed the PCR reads using MiXCR. The sample includes 30,000 to 45,000 clones, around 20% of them seen just once. Sequenced input: blood. These receptors were obtained from a female donor with papillary thyroid cancer or a benign thyroid nodule (not recorded which). Some clones in this sample may be carry-over from other donors' samples.

Only a few counts were recorded for this clone. V and J are TRBV28 and TRBJ2-1, with D unclear. The CDR3 runs 15 residues. Germline V lookup: CDR1 MDHEN, CDR2 SYDVKM. V was shortened by 6 bases and J by 0 bases, with 12 bases between the two germline ends. Written as DNA, the CDR3 is TGTGCCAGCAGGTTGGTCCTCATCTCCTACAATGAGCAGTTCTTC. Amino acids: CASRLVLISYNEQFF.

Notes on this clone: The junction departs from the called germline gene at one end, perhaps through a read error. V usage is TRBV10-3 and J usage is TRBJ1-1; D may be TRBD1 (5 bases). The V gene's germline CDR1 is ENHRY and CDR2 SYGVKD. The CDR3 is 16 amino acids. As DNA, the CDR3 is TGTGCCATCAATGAGTCGGCAGACAGTGGGCCCCGCGGGGCTTTCTTT. It is translated as CAINESADSGPRGAFF.

This clone showed up just a few times. V usage is TRBV19 and J usage is TRBJ2-7, with a possible D match to TRBD1 (6 bases). The CDR3 is 15 amino acids. Germline CDR1 is LNHDA and CDR2 is SQIVND (reference sequence). Trimming shortened V by 1 base and J by 4 bases, and 14 bases separated the two germline ends. CDR3 residues: CASSIAWTVFYEQYF. The CDR3 DNA follows: TGTGCCAGTAGTATAGCCTGGACAGTGTTTTACGAGCAGTACTTC.

The rearrangement links TRBV20-1 to TRBJ2-5; no definite D call. The CDR3 covers 14 residues. V shed 6 bases and J shed 8 bases, with 22 bases lying between them. Germline-derived CDR1 and CDR2 are DFQATT and SNEGSKA (reference sequence). CDR3 residues: CSAGPNTNWYTQYF. The CDR3 DNA follows: TGCAGTGCCGGACCTAACACAAATTGGTATACCCAGTACTTC.

This clone occurred many times. The CDR3 is CASSRTAAQGYEQYF. In DNA form, the CDR3 reads TGTGCCAGCAGCCGGACCGCGGCCCAGGGGTACGAGCAGTACTTC. The chain has TRBV7-2 and TRBJ2-7; the D gene is possibly TRBD1 (6 bases). The CDR3 sequence is 15 residues long. Germline loops: CDR1 SGHTA, CDR2 FQGNSA. V lost 5 bases and J lost 4, with 18 bases in between.

This clone was observed a few times. V gene TRBV28 combines with J gene TRBJ1-6, with a weak D call TRBD1 (5 bases). Per germline, CDR1 MDHEN and CDR2 SYDVKM. This CDR3 region has 14 residues. The V and J ends lost 1 base and 7 bases respectively, with 8 bases between them. The CDR3 protein is CASSLSGQNSPLHF. CDR3 coding DNA: TGTGCCAGCAGTTTATCGGGGCAGAATTCACCCCTCCACTTT.